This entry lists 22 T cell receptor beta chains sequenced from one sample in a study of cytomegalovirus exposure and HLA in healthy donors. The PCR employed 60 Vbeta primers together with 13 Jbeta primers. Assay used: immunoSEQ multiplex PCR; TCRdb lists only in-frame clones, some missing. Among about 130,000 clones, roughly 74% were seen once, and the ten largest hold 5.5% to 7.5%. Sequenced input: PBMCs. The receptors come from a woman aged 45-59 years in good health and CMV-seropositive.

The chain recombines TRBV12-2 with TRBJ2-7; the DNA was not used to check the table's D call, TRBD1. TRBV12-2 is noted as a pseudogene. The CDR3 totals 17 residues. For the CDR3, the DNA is TGTGCAAGTCGCTCCCCACCGGGACAGCCTAGCTCCTACGAGCAGTACTTC. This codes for CASRSPPGQPSSYEQYF.

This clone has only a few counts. The CDR3 sequence: CASSLELAVTYEQYF. The CDR3 nucleotides are TGTGCCAGCAGCTTAGAACTAGCGGTAACCTACGAGCAGTACTTC. The gene calls are TRBV11-2 and TRBJ2-7; 8 bases are shared with TRBD2. Germline V CDR1 and CDR2: SGHAT, FQNNGV. V lost 0 bases, J lost 2 bases, and 3 bases stayed unmatched. This CDR3 spans 15 amino acids.

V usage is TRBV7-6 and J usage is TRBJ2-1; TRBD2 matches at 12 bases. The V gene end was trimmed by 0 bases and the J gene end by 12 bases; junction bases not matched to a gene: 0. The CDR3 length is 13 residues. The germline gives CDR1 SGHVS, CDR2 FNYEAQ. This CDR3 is CASSLAGLAGQFF. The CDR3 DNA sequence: TGTGCCAGCAGCTTAGCGGGACTAGCGGGGCAGTTCTTC.

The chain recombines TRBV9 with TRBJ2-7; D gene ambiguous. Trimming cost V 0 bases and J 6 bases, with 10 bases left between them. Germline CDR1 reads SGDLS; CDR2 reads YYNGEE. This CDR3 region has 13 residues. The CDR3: CASSVDLGAEQYF. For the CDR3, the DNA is TGTGCCAGCAGCGTAGATCTGGGCGCCGAGCAGTACTTC.

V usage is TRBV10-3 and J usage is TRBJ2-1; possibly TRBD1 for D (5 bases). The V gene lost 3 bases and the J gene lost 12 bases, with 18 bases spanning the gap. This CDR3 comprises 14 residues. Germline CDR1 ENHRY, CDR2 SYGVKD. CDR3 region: CAISDWGTHRGQFF. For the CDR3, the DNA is TGTGCCATCAGTGATTGGGGCACACATCGTGGGCAGTTCTTC.

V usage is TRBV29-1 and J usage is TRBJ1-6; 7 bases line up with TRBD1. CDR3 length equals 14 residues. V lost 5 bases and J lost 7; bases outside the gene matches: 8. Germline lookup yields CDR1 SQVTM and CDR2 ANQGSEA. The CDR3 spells CSVKGGDRNSPLHF. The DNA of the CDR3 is TGCAGCGTTAAGGGTGGGGACAGAAATTCACCCCTCCACTTT.

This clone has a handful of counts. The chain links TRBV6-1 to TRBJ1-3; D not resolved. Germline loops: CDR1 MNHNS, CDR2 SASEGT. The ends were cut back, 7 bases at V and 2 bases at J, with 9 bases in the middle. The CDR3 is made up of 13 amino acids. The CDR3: CASKRSPGNTIYF. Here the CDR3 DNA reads TGTGCCAGCAAGAGGTCCCCTGGAAACACCATATATTTT.

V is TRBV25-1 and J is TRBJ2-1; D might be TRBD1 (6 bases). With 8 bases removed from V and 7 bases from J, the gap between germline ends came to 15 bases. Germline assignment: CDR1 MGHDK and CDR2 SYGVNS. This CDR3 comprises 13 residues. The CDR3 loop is CASEHRDGNEQFF. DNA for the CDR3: TGTGCCAGCGAACACAGGGACGGGAATGAGCAGTTCTTC.

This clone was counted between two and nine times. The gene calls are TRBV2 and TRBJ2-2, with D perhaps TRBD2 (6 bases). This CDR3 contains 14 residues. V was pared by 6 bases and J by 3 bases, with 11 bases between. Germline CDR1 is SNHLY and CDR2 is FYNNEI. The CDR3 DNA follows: TGTGCCAGCAGCTTTAGCGGATACACCGGGGAGCTGTTTTTT. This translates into CASSFSGYTGELFF.

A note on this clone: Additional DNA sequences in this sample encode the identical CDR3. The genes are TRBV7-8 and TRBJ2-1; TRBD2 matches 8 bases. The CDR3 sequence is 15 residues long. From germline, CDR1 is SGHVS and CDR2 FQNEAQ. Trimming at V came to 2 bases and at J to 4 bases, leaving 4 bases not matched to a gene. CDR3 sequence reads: CASSLSSGGYNEQFF. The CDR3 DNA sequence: TGTGCCAGCAGCTTAAGCAGCGGGGGTTACAATGAGCAGTTCTTC.

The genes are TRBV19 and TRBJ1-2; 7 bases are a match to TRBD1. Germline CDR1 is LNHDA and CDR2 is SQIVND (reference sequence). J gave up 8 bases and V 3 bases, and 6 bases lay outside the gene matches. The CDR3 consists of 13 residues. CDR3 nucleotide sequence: TGTGCCAGTAGTATTGGACAGGCGGGGGGCTACACCTTC. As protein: CASSIGQAGGYTF.

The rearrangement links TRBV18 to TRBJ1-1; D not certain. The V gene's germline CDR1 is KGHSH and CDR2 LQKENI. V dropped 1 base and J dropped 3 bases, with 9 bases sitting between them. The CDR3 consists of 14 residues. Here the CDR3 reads CASSPLMRDTEAFF. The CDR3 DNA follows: TGTGCCAGCTCACCACTGATGAGGGACACTGAAGCTTTCTTT.

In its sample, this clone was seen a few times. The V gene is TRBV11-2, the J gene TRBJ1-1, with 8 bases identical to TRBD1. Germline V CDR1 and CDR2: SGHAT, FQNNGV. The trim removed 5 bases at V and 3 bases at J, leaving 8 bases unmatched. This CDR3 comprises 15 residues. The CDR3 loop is CASSARTGWDTEAFF. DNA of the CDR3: TGTGCCAGCAGCGCACGGACAGGGTGGGACACTGAAGCTTTCTTT.

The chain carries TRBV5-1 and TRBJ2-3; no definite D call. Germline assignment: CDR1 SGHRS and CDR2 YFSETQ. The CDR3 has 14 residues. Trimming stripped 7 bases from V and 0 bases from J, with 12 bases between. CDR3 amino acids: CASGGEVSTDTQYF. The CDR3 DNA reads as TGCGCCAGCGGCGGAGAGGTTAGCACAGATACGCAGTATTTT.

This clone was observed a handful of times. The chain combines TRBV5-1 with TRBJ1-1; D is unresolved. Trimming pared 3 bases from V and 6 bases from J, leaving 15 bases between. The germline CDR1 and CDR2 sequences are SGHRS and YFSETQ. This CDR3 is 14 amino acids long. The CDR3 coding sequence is TGCGCCAGCAGCTCGGAACCCCGCGGGCCTGAAGCTTTCTTT. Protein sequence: CASSSEPRGPEAFF.

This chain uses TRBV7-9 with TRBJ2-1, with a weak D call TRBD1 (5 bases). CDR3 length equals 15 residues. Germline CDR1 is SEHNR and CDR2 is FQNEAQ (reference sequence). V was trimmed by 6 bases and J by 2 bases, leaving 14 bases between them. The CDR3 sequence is CASRVTGRPYNEQFF. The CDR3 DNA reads TGTGCCAGCAGAGTTACAGGTCGCCCCTACAATGAGCAGTTCTTC. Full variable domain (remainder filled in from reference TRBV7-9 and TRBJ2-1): DTGVSQNPRHKITKRGQNVTFRCDPISEHNRLYWYRQTLGQGPEFLTYFQNEAQLEKSRLLSDRFSAERPKGSFSTLEIQRTEQGDSAMYLCASRVTGRPYNEQFFGPGTRLTVL.

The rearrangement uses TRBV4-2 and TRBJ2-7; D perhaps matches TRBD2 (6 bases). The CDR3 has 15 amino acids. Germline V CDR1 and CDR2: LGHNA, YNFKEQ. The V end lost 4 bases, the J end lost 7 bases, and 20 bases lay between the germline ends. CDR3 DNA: TGTGCCAGCAGCCCCGGCGGGGCGATCTTGGGGGAGCAGTACTTC. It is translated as CASSPGGAILGEQYF.

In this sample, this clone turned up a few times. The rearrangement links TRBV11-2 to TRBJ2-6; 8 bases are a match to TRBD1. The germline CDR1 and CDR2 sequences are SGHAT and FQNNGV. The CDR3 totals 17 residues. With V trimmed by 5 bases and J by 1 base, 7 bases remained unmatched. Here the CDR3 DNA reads TGTGCCAGCAGCCAAACAGGGGGAAAATCTGGGGCCAACGTCCTGACTTTC. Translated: CASSQTGGKSGANVLTF.

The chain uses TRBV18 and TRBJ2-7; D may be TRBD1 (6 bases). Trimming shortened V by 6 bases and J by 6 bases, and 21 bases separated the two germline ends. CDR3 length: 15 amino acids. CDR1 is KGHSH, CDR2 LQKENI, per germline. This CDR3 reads CASSYRQDLSREQYF. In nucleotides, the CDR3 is TGTGCCAGCTCGTACAGACAGGACCTTTCGCGCGAGCAGTACTTC. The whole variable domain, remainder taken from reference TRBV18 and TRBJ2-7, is NAGVMQNPRHLVRRRGQEARLRCSPMKGHSHVYWYRQLPEEGLKFMVYLQKENIIDESGMPKERFSAEFPKEGPSILRIQQVVRGDSAAYFCASSYRQDLSREQYFGPGTRLTVT.

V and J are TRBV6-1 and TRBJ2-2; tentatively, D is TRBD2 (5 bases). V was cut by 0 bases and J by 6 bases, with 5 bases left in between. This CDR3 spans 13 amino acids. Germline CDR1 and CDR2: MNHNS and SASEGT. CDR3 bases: TGTGCCAGCAGTGAAGCCGGGGCCGGGGAGCTGTTTTTT. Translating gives CASSEAGAGELFF.

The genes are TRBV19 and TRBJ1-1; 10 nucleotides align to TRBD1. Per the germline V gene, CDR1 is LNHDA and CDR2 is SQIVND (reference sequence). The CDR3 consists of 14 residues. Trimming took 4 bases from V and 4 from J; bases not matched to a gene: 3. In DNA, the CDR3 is TGTGCCAGTAGTAGCAGACAGGGGGCCACTGAAGCTTTCTTT. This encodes CASSSRQGATEAFF.

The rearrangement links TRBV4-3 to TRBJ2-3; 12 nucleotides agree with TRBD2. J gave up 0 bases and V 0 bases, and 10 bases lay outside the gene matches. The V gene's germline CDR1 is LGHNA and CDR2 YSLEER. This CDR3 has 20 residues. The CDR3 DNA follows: TGCGCCAGCAGCCAAGAATCACTAGCGGGGGGAACAGATAGCACAGATACGCAGTATTTT. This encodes CASSQESLAGGTDSTDTQYF.